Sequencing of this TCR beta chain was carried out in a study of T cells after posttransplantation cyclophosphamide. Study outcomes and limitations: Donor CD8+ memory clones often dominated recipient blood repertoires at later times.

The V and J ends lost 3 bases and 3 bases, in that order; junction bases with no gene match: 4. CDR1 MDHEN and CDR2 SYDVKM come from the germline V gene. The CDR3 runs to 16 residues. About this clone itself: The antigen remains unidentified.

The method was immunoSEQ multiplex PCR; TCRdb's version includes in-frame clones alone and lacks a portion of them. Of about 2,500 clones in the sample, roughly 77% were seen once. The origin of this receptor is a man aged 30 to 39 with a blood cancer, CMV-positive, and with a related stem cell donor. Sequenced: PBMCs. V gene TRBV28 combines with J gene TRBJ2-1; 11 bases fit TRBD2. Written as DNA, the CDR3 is TGTGCCAGCAGTTTGCCCGGGACTAGCGGCTACAATGAGCAGTTCTTC. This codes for CASSLPGTSGYNEQFF.